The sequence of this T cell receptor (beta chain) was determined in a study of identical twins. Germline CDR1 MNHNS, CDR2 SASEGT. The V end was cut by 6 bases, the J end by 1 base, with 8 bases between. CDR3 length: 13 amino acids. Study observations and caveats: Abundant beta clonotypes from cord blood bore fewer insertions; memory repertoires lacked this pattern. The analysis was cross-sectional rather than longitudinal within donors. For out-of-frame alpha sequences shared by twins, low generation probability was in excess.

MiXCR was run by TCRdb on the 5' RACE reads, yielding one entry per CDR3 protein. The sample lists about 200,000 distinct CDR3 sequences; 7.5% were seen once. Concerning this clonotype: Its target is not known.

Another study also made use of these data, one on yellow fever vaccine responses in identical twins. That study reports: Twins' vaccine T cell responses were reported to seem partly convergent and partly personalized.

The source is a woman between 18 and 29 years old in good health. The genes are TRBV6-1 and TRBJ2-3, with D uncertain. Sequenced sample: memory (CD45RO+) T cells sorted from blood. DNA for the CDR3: TGTGCCAGCAGGGTATATGGCACAGATACGCAGTATTTT. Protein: CASRVYGTDTQYF.